This T cell receptor (beta chain) is from a study of blood T cell repertoires in COVID-19. Study-level information: COVID-19 samples from acute and convalescent phases originated in the United States, Italy and Spain.

A Seattle source enrolled patients during active infection and followed them longitudinally. How the authors handled the data: Reference gene primers were amplified, and this amplification served to estimate nucleated cell counts. TCRdb's table, derived via immunoSEQ multiplex PCR, lists solely in-frame clones and lacks some. The V and J calls and the clone size are those of that table, but D and trimming were determined from the DNA. The table lists about 220,000 clones, about 88% of them singletons. Sequences were obtained from peripheral blood. The TCR originated in a woman aged 45-60 years with COVID-19, enrolled during active disease.

In DNA, the CDR3 is TGTGCCAGCAGTCACCCCGCCCGACGGACTAGCCTTAGCACAGATACGCAGTATTTT. This gives the protein CASSHPARRTSLSTDTQYF. This rearrangement joins TRBV2 to TRBJ2-3; 8 nucleotides line up with TRBD2. Trimming removed 5 bases from V and 0 bases from J; junction bases left unmatched: 16. The CDR3 totals 19 residues. Germline assignment: CDR1 SNHLY and CDR2 FYNNEI.